The rows below give T cell receptor beta chains drawn from one sample of a study of blood T cell repertoires in COVID-19. Assay: immunoSEQ multiplex PCR; the TCRdb copy retains only in-frame clones and omits some. The sample has fewer than 350,000 clones, about 90% seen once. The sample taken for sequencing was peripheral blood. These receptors came from a woman younger than 45 with COVID-19, enrolled during active disease. CDR3s include the opening cysteine and the closing phenylalanine or tryptophan. The D gene is left open where the match is weak. Size values are once, few and many counts, or a class for expanded clones, and some rows have none.

CDR3nt: TGCGCCAGCAGTTCAGGGGCCCATGGTGTGAACACTGAAGCTTTCTTT
CDR3aa: CASSSGAHGVNTEAFF
j_gene: TRBJ1-1
d_gene: NA
v_gene: TRBV10-2
abundance: once

CDR3nt: TGTGCCAGCAGGGCAATGAATGAGCAGTTCTTC
CDR3aa: CASRAMNEQFF
j_gene: TRBJ2-1
d_gene: NA
v_gene: TRBV12-3/TRBV12-4
abundance: NA

CDR3nt: TGTGCCAGCAGCTTCACCAGGGATCAGCCCCAGCATTTT
CDR3aa: CASSFTRDQPQHF
j_gene: TRBJ1-5
d_gene: NA
v_gene: TRBV7-8
abundance: once

CDR3nt: TGTGCCAGCAGCCCGGGACAGGGGTTTCGCAATGAGCAGTTCTTC
CDR3aa: CASSPGQGFRNEQFF
j_gene: TRBJ2-1
d_gene: TRBD1
v_gene: TRBV5-8
abundance: NA

CDR3nt: TGCGCCAGCAGCCTCCCTGGGGGGATCAATGAAGCTTTCTTT
CDR3aa: CASSLPGGINEAFF
j_gene: TRBJ1-1
d_gene: NA
v_gene: TRBV5-1
abundance: NA

CDR3nt: TGCAGCATCACCCAAGGGAGTAGGGCTTTCTTT
CDR3aa: CSITQGSRAFF
j_gene: TRBJ1-1
d_gene: NA
v_gene: TRBV29-1
abundance: NA

CDR3nt: TGTGCCAGCAGCCAACAGATAAGTGGTACGCAGTATTTT
CDR3aa: CASSQQISGTQYF
j_gene: TRBJ2-3
d_gene: NA
v_gene: TRBV3-1/TRBV3-2
abundance: once

CDR3nt: TGTGCCAGCAGCCTCGGGCACAGGGGTGGCGAGCAGTACTTC
CDR3aa: CASSLGHRGGEQYF
j_gene: TRBJ2-7
d_gene: TRBD1
v_gene: TRBV5-6
abundance: NA

CDR3nt: TGCGCCAGCAGCCAAGAAGGGGTTAGGGTAGCGGGGGTGGGGGAGACCCAGTACTTC
CDR3aa: CASSQEGVRVAGVGETQYF
j_gene: TRBJ2-5
d_gene: TRBD2
v_gene: TRBV4-1
abundance: once

CDR3nt: TGTGCCAGCAGTCCTAGTCTGGACAGGGGCCCCGAGCAGTACTTC
CDR3aa: CASSPSLDRGPEQYF
j_gene: TRBJ2-7
d_gene: TRBD1
v_gene: TRBV13
abundance: NA

CDR3nt: TGTGCCAGCAGCAAAGTGGCACTAGCGGCCTACAATGAGCAGTTCTTC
CDR3aa: CASSKVALAAYNEQFF
j_gene: TRBJ2-1
d_gene: NA
v_gene: TRBV21-1
abundance: NA

CDR3nt: TGTGCCAGTCGTACAGGGGCCAAATCACCCCTCCACTTT
CDR3aa: CASRTGAKSPLHF
j_gene: TRBJ1-6
d_gene: TRBD1
v_gene: TRBV19
abundance: NA

CDR3nt: TGTGCCAGCAGCTTGGACCCAGGGATAAACTATGGCTACACCTTC
CDR3aa: CASSLDPGINYGYTF
j_gene: TRBJ1-2
d_gene: NA
v_gene: TRBV5-6
abundance: NA

CDR3nt: TGTGCCAGCAGTCTACGGGGGGATGAGCAGTTCTTC
CDR3aa: CASSLRGDEQFF
j_gene: TRBJ2-1
d_gene: TRBD2
v_gene: TRBV6-6
abundance: NA

CDR3nt: TGTGCCAGCAGATCAATAACAGGGGGAAGAGACGAGCAGTACTTC
CDR3aa: CASRSITGGRDEQYF
j_gene: TRBJ2-7
d_gene: TRBD1
v_gene: TRBV13
abundance: NA

CDR3nt: TGTGCCAGCATTACCTCAAGCGCCTACGAGCAGTACTTC
CDR3aa: CASITSSAYEQYF
j_gene: TRBJ2-7
d_gene: NA
v_gene: TRBV6-7
abundance: NA

CDR3nt: TGTGCCAGCAGGCCCTCCCTAAAAGATCTTACAGATACGCAGTATTTT
CDR3aa: CASRPSLKDLTDTQYF
j_gene: TRBJ2-3
d_gene: NA
v_gene: TRBV27
abundance: NA

CDR3nt: TGCAGCGTTGAATGGGACAGTTTCTATGGCTACACCTTC
CDR3aa: CSVEWDSFYGYTF
j_gene: TRBJ1-2
d_gene: TRBD1
v_gene: TRBV29-1
abundance: NA

CDR3nt: TGTGCCAGCAGCCAGCGGGGGGACCCCTACGAGCAGTACTTC
CDR3aa: CASSQRGDPYEQYF
j_gene: TRBJ2-7
d_gene: TRBD2
v_gene: TRBV11-3
abundance: once

CDR3nt: TGCGCCAGCAGCCAGGTTCAGACAAATCAGCCCCAGCATTTT
CDR3aa: CASSQVQTNQPQHF
j_gene: TRBJ1-5
d_gene: NA
v_gene: TRBV4-1
abundance: few

CDR3nt: TGTGCCAGCAGTTTCCTCTCGGGGGGAACCGGGGAGCTGTTTTTT
CDR3aa: CASSFLSGGTGELFF
j_gene: TRBJ2-2
d_gene: TRBD2
v_gene: TRBV27
abundance: NA

CDR3nt: TGTGCCTGGAGCGTAACCTACGAGCAGTACTTC
CDR3aa: CAWSVTYEQYF
j_gene: TRBJ2-7
d_gene: NA
v_gene: TRBV30
abundance: NA

CDR3nt: TGTGCCAGCAGTGATGGCGGACTAGTGGATGAGCAGTTCTTC
CDR3aa: CASSDGGLVDEQFF
j_gene: TRBJ2-1
d_gene: TRBD2
v_gene: TRBV2
abundance: NA

CDR3nt: TGCGCCAGCAGCTTGGGGACTAGCGGGATAGTCCTGACTTTC
CDR3aa: CASSLGTSGIVLTF
j_gene: TRBJ2-6
d_gene: TRBD2
v_gene: TRBV5-1
abundance: NA

CDR3nt: TGTGCCAGCATTGGGGCAGGACTAGCGGCGAACACCGGGGAGCTGTTTTTT
CDR3aa: CASIGAGLAANTGELFF
j_gene: TRBJ2-2
d_gene: TRBD2
v_gene: TRBV3-1/TRBV3-2
abundance: NA

CDR3nt: TGCGCCAGCAGCCACTTCGGGGGGGCGAGAACAGATACGCAGTATTTT
CDR3aa: CASSHFGGARTDTQYF
j_gene: TRBJ2-3
d_gene: TRBD2
v_gene: TRBV4-1
abundance: NA

CDR3nt: TGTGCCAGCAGGCAGGGTTTAGATGTCGGCGGCTACACCTTC
CDR3aa: CASRQGLDVGGYTF
j_gene: TRBJ1-2
d_gene: NA
v_gene: TRBV5-4
abundance: NA

CDR3nt: TGTGCCAGCACCTCGAGAGTCCACACTGAAGCTTTCTTT
CDR3aa: CASTSRVHTEAFF
j_gene: TRBJ1-1
d_gene: NA
v_gene: TRBV12-3/TRBV12-4
abundance: NA

CDR3nt: TGTGCCAGCAGCAGCAACAGGGGTTCCTACGAGCAGTACTTC
CDR3aa: CASSSNRGSYEQYF
j_gene: TRBJ2-7
d_gene: TRBD1
v_gene: TRBV7-2
abundance: NA

CDR3nt: TGTGCCAGCAGCCCCGATCTAGCGCTCGAGCAGTACTTC
CDR3aa: CASSPDLALEQYF
j_gene: TRBJ2-7
d_gene: NA
v_gene: TRBV7-2
abundance: NA

CDR3nt: TGTGCCAGCAGCCAAGATCCAGCCTGGGCGGGGGGCACAGATACGCAGTATTTT
CDR3aa: CASSQDPAWAGGTDTQYF
j_gene: TRBJ2-3
d_gene: TRBD2
v_gene: TRBV3-1/TRBV3-2
abundance: once

CDR3nt: TGTGCCAGCAGCCAAGTGGATTGGGGAGTGGAAAAACTGTTTTTT
CDR3aa: CASSQVDWGVEKLFF
j_gene: TRBJ1-4
d_gene: NA
v_gene: TRBV3-1/TRBV3-2
abundance: few

CDR3nt: TGTGCCAGCAGCTTGAGCGGGGGGTCGACAGATACGCAGTATTTT
CDR3aa: CASSLSGGSTDTQYF
j_gene: TRBJ2-3
d_gene: TRBD2
v_gene: TRBV11-3
abundance: NA

CDR3nt: TGTGCCAGCTCACCACCAGGAGGGGATGGGTATGGCTACACCTTC
CDR3aa: CASSPPGGDGYGYTF
j_gene: TRBJ1-2
d_gene: NA
v_gene: TRBV18
abundance: once

CDR3nt: TGCGCCAGCAGCCAAGATCCCGGGACATATTACGAGCAGTACTTC
CDR3aa: CASSQDPGTYYEQYF
j_gene: TRBJ2-7
d_gene: NA
v_gene: TRBV4-1
abundance: NA

CDR3nt: TGTGCCAGTTATAGTAGAGGCTACACCTTC
CDR3aa: CASYSRGYTF
j_gene: TRBJ1-2
d_gene: NA
v_gene: TRBV28
abundance: NA

CDR3nt: TGTGCCAGCAGACTGACAGGGGGCAACAATCAGCCCCAGCATTTT
CDR3aa: CASRLTGGNNQPQHF
j_gene: TRBJ1-5
d_gene: TRBD1
v_gene: TRBV4-2
abundance: NA

CDR3nt: TGCGCCAGCAGCCTCTACCCAGGGACAGATACGCAGTATTTT
CDR3aa: CASSLYPGTDTQYF
j_gene: TRBJ2-3
d_gene: NA
v_gene: TRBV5-1
abundance: few

CDR3nt: TGTGCCACCAGCAGAAGCCCGGGACTAGCGGGGGGGCGGGAGACCCAGTACTTC
CDR3aa: CATSRSPGLAGGRETQYF
j_gene: TRBJ2-5
d_gene: TRBD2
v_gene: TRBV15
abundance: NA

CDR3nt: TGTGCCAGCAGCTTAGATCCGGGGGTAGAGACCCAGTACTTC
CDR3aa: CASSLDPGVETQYF
j_gene: TRBJ2-5
d_gene: NA
v_gene: TRBV7-8
abundance: NA

CDR3nt: TGTGCCAGCTCACCGGACAGGGTTATGACTGAAGCTTTCTTT
CDR3aa: CASSPDRVMTEAFF
j_gene: TRBJ1-1
d_gene: TRBD1
v_gene: TRBV18
abundance: NA

CDR3nt: TGCGCCAGCACCGGGGGGCTCCAAGAGACCCAGTACTTC
CDR3aa: CASTGGLQETQYF
j_gene: TRBJ2-5
d_gene: NA
v_gene: TRBV5-1
abundance: NA

CDR3nt: TGTGCCAGCAGCGTAGGCACAGCACAGACAGATACGCAGTATTTT
CDR3aa: CASSVGTAQTDTQYF
j_gene: TRBJ2-3
d_gene: NA
v_gene: TRBV9
abundance: NA

CDR3nt: TGTGCCAGCAGCCACCGGTGGGACAGGGGTGGCTACACCTTC
CDR3aa: CASSHRWDRGGYTF
j_gene: TRBJ1-2
d_gene: TRBD1
v_gene: TRBV11-3
abundance: NA

CDR3nt: TGTGCCAGCAGCCAACCTCGGGGGGAGACCCAGTACTTC
CDR3aa: CASSQPRGETQYF
j_gene: TRBJ2-5
d_gene: NA
v_gene: TRBV14
abundance: NA

CDR3nt: TGTGCCAGCCAAAAGGACAGGGGCAATCAGCCCCAGCATTTT
CDR3aa: CASQKDRGNQPQHF
j_gene: TRBJ1-5
d_gene: TRBD1
v_gene: TRBV2
abundance: NA